The clone carrying this T cell receptor (beta chain) showed up just a few times. Antigen unknown. These data belong to a study of beta chain features in type 1 diabetes. General study findings and limits: For type 1 diabetes patients, VDJ junctions showed fewer insertions and more deletions. PCR could preferentially amplify shorter templates, alike in patients and controls. Using cDNA template may skew counts toward highly expressing activated cells.

Sequencing targeted expressed TCRB transcripts, as all isolated RNA had been reverse transcribed. Assay: immunoSEQ multiplex PCR; the TCRdb copy retains only in-frame clones and omits some. Among fewer than 550,000 clones listed, roughly an eighth were seen once. V was pared by 5 bases and J by 15 bases, with 20 bases between. The CDR3 has 13 amino acids. CDR1 and CDR2 from the germline V gene are SGHVS and FQNEAQ. The TCR comes from a woman aged 18-29 years in good health. Sample: naive CD4+ T cells from blood. This sequence joins TRBV7-8 and TRBJ2-4; D call uncertain. The CDR3 loop reads CASSRLMTAIAYF. The CDR3 DNA is TGTGCCAGCAGCCGACTGATGACGGCTATAGCGTACTTC.